Each of the 27 T cell receptor beta chains below was sequenced from the same sample in a study of immune evolution from preneoplasia to lung adenocarcinoma. Assay: immunoSEQ multiplex PCR; the TCRdb copy retains only in-frame clones and omits some. Seen here are 7,600 or so clones, 79% observed once, and the top ten hold approximately 8.7%. The sequenced sample consisted of FFPE adjacent normal lung tissue. The receptors were gathered from a person aged 60 to 85 with lung adenocarcinoma.

The CDR3 DNA reads as TGTGCCTGGAAGAGACTAGCGGGGTTCCAAGAGACCCAGTACTTC. Its translation: CAWKRLAGFQETQYF. The chain links TRBV30 to TRBJ2-5, with 11 positions matching TRBD2. CDR3 length equals 15 residues. Germline-derived CDR1 and CDR2 are GTSNPN and SVGIG (reference sequence). The trim removed 4 bases at V and 1 base at J, leaving 5 bases unmatched.

This clone was recorded a few times. The rearrangement joins TRBV15 to TRBJ2-1; D possibly corresponds to TRBD2 (5 bases). Germline CDR1 LNHNV, CDR2 YYDKDF (reference sequence). This CDR3 is 16 amino acids long. Deletions cut 2 bases from V and 6 bases from J, with 17 bases between. This CDR3 is CATSRNQLVQFNEQFF. The DNA for the CDR3 is TGTGCCACCAGCAGAAACCAACTAGTTCAATTCAATGAGCAGTTCTTC.

This clone has just a few counts. The chain links TRBV11-3 to TRBJ2-1, with D perhaps TRBD2 (6 bases). Germline V gene sequence: CDR1 SGHNT, CDR2 YENEEA. Between the trimmed V and J ends, which lost 5 bases and 10 bases, there was a span of 15 bases. The CDR3 covers 13 residues. CDR3 protein: CASSKTGLGEQFF. CDR3 in DNA: TGTGCCAGCAGCAAAACGGGACTCGGCGAGCAGTTCTTC. Variable domain in full (rest from reference TRBV11-3 and TRBJ2-1): EAGVVQSPRYKIIEKKQPVAFWCNPISGHNTLYWYLQNLGQGPELLIRYENEEAVDDSQLPKDRFSAERLKGVDSTLKIQPAELGDSAVYLCASSKTGLGEQFFGPGTRLTVL.

The chain employs TRBV2 and TRBJ2-1; D is unresolved. V lost 5 bases and J 0 bases, leaving 11 bases between the germline ends. CDR1 and CDR2 (germline): SNHLY, FYNNEI. CDR3 size: 15 residues. The CDR3 reads CASSYRGNSYNEQFF. CDR3 sequence (DNA): TGTGCCAGCAGTTATCGCGGAAACTCCTACAATGAGCAGTTCTTC.

This clone was seen a handful of times. CDR3 region: CASSAYTGFPNEKLFF. CDR3 DNA sequence: TGTGCCAGCAGCGCCTATACGGGTTTCCCAAATGAAAAACTGTTTTTT. The chain has TRBV9 and TRBJ1-4; D call uncertain. Deletions cut 3 bases from V and 5 bases from J, with 17 bases between. The CDR3 consists of 16 residues. Germline CDR1 and CDR2: SGDLS and YYNGEE.

The chain combines TRBV2 with TRBJ1-1; D might be TRBD1 (5 bases). The CDR3 is 13 residues long. Germline CDR1 reads SNHLY; CDR2 reads FYNNEI. Trimming removed 2 bases at V and 4 bases at J, with 8 bases between. The CDR3 DNA reads as TGTGCCAGCAGTGAACAAGGGGCCACTGAAGCTTTCTTT. Protein sequence: CASSEQGATEAFF. Together with reference TRBV2 and TRBJ1-1, the CDR3 gives the full variable domain: EPEVTQTPSHQVTQMGQEVILRCVPISNHLYFYWYRQILGQKVEFLVSFYNNEISEKSEIFDDQFSVERPDGSNFTLKIRSTKLEDSAMYFCASSEQGATEAFFGQGTRLTVV.

The chain uses TRBV27 and TRBJ1-2; D possibly corresponds to TRBD1 (6 bases). CDR1 is MNHEY and CDR2 is SMNVEV in the germline V gene (reference sequence). There are 13 residues in the CDR3. The V end was cut by 5 bases, the J end by 7 bases, with 14 bases between. In DNA form, the CDR3 reads TGTGCCAGCAGTGAGGGGGGTAGGAGTGGCTACACCTTC. Translation: CASSEGGRSGYTF.

The J gene is TRBJ1-3, the V gene TRBV29-1; D is unclear. CDR1 and CDR2 (germline): SQVTM, ANQGSEA. The V end was cut by 4 bases, the J end by 0 bases, with 10 bases between. The CDR3 totals 14 residues. CDR3 sequence: CSVAETLSGNTIYF. The CDR3, as DNA: TGCAGCGTTGCGGAAACTCTCTCTGGAAACACCATATATTTT.

This clone turned up a few times. The genes are TRBV4-2 and TRBJ2-2; D call uncertain. V gave up 7 bases and J gave up 1 base, with 7 bases separating them. Germline CDR1 reads LGHNA; CDR2 reads YNFKEQ. The CDR3 length is 13 residues. Here the CDR3 reads CASTTKNTGELFF. CDR3 in DNA: TGTGCCAGCACCACGAAGAACACCGGGGAGCTGTTTTTT.

The chain carries TRBV10-1 and TRBJ2-7; 9 bases fit TRBD2. The CDR3 covers 15 residues. Germline assignment: CDR1 WNHNN and CDR2 SYGVQD (reference sequence). Trimming at V came to 3 bases and at J to 4 bases, leaving 7 bases not matched to a gene. This chain's CDR3 is CASSDPGTSTYEQYF. CDR3 DNA: TGCGCCAGCAGTGACCCCGGGACTAGCACTTACGAGCAGTACTTC.

The chain combines TRBV5-1 with TRBJ2-3; D may be TRBD1 or TRBD2 (5 bases each). The germline CDR1 and CDR2 sequences are SGHRS and YFSETQ. V lost 6 bases and J lost 5, with 16 bases in between. The CDR3 covers 14 residues. The CDR3 loop reads CASTLGDGGDTQYF. For the CDR3, the DNA is TGCGCCAGCACCCTAGGGGATGGGGGAGATACGCAGTATTTT.

The chain carries TRBV2 and TRBJ2-2; D is undetermined. Trimming removed 6 bases at V and 3 bases at J, with 5 bases between. Germline V gives CDR1 SNHLY, CDR2 FYNNEI. This CDR3 region has 12 residues. The CDR3, as DNA: TGTGCCAGCAGGGCAGACACCGGGGAGCTGTTTTTT. This translates into CASRADTGELFF. The full variable domain, completed using reference TRBV2 and TRBJ2-2, is EPEVTQTPSHQVTQMGQEVILRCVPISNHLYFYWYRQILGQKVEFLVSFYNNEISEKSEIFDDQFSVERPDGSNFTLKIRSTKLEDSAMYFCASRADTGELFFGEGSRLTVL.

The J gene is TRBJ2-7, the V gene TRBV11-2; the D is unclear. With 2 bases removed from V and 4 bases from J, the gap between germline ends came to 12 bases. The CDR3 contains 14 residues. CDR1 is SGHAT and CDR2 is FQNNGV in the germline V gene. As DNA, the CDR3 is TGTGCCAGCAGCTTATACCTGGCGACGTACGAGCAGTACTTC. Translation: CASSLYLATYEQYF.

This clone was detected only a few times. This chain links TRBV5-1 with TRBJ1-5; D not resolved. CDR3 size: 15 residues. V shed 0 bases and J shed 3 bases, with 10 bases lying between them. Per germline, CDR1 SGHRS and CDR2 YFSETQ. CDR3 amino acids: CASSLDGDPNQPQHF. The CDR3 DNA reads TGCGCCAGCAGCTTGGATGGTGACCCCAATCAGCCCCAGCATTTT.

The chain uses TRBV7-9 and TRBJ1-1; D perhaps matches TRBD1 (5 bases). The V end was cut by 6 bases, the J end by 3 bases, with 14 bases between. The CDR3 consists of 14 residues. The germline V gene has CDR1 SEHNR and CDR2 FQNEAQ (reference sequence). CDR3 loop: CASSPPAGYTEAFF. DNA of the CDR3: TGTGCCAGCAGTCCCCCAGCAGGGTACACTGAAGCTTTCTTT. The full variable domain, completed using reference TRBV7-9 and TRBJ1-1, is DTGVSQNPRHKITKRGQNVTFRCDPISEHNRLYWYRQTLGQGPEFLTYFQNEAQLEKSRLLSDRFSAERPKGSFSTLEIQRTEQGDSAMYLCASSPPAGYTEAFFGQGTRLTVV.

By share of the sample, this clone is large. The J gene is TRBJ2-1, the V gene TRBV6-5; 7 nucleotides line up with TRBD1. The CDR3 consists of 13 residues. Trimming took 6 bases from V and 7 from J; bases not matched to a gene: 6. The germline V gene encodes CDR1 MNHEY and CDR2 SVGAGI. The CDR3 DNA follows: TGTGCCAGCAGCAAGGGGGCCCTGAATGAGCAGTTCTTC. Residues: CASSKGALNEQFF.

This clone has only a few counts. The chain joins TRBV6-5 to TRBJ1-6, with 11 bases fitting TRBD1. CDR1 MNHEY and CDR2 SVGAGI come from the germline V gene. The trim removed 4 bases at V and 9 bases at J, leaving 5 bases unmatched. The CDR3 has 15 residues. For the CDR3, the DNA is TGTGCCAGCAGTTGGACAGGGGGCAACGGTTCACCCCTCCACTTT. Its protein product is CASSWTGGNGSPLHF.

The chain joins TRBV6-1 to TRBJ2-7; possibly TRBD2 for D (6 bases). The germline V gene encodes CDR1 MNHNS and CDR2 SASEGT. This CDR3 has 15 amino acids. With 6 bases removed from V and 2 bases from J, the gap between germline ends came to 17 bases. CDR3 sequence (DNA): TGTGCCAGCAGCCGCGGGCGGGATCGCGCCTACGAGCAGTACTTC. It codes for CASSRGRDRAYEQYF.

The chain has TRBV14 and TRBJ2-5; D is uncertain. Germline V gene lookup returns CDR1 SGHDN and CDR2 FVKESK. This CDR3 region has 13 residues. The germline V and J ends were trimmed by 2 bases and 2 bases, with 6 bases remaining between them. The CDR3 DNA sequence: TGTGCCAGCAGCCAATCGGGTCAAGAGACCCAGTACTTC. Its protein is CASSQSGQETQYF.

The rearrangement links TRBV2 to TRBJ2-5, with a tentative D call TRBD2 (6 bases). Trimming removed 4 bases at V and 0 bases at J, with 18 bases between. Per the germline V gene, CDR1 is SNHLY and CDR2 is FYNNEI. There are 17 residues in the CDR3. CDR3 residues: CASSGTLFGGYQETQYF. The DNA for the CDR3 is TGTGCCAGCAGTGGGACACTTTTTGGGGGGTACCAAGAGACCCAGTACTTC.

This sequence joins TRBV29-1 and TRBJ1-1, with D perhaps TRBD1 (5 bases). Germline values: CDR1 SQVTM, CDR2 ANQGSEA. The CDR3 is 15 residues long. Trimming took 6 bases from V and 1 from J, leaving 18 bases between them. This CDR3 reads CSVRGEGTENTEAFF. The CDR3 region has the DNA TGCAGCGTGAGGGGAGAGGGTACGGAGAACACTGAAGCTTTCTTT. The entire variable domain, with the rest obtained from reference TRBV29-1 and TRBJ1-1, is as follows: SAVISQKPSRDICQRGTSLTIQCQVDSQVTMMFWYRQQPGQSLTLIATANQGSEATYESGFVIDKFPISRPNLTFSTLTVSNMSPEDSSIYLCSVRGEGTENTEAFFGQGTRLTVV.

The chain combines TRBV7-9 with TRBJ2-2, with 7 bases lining up with TRBD2. Germline V gene lookup returns CDR1 SEHNR and CDR2 FQNEAQ (reference sequence). The CDR3 totals 18 residues. J was trimmed by 5 bases and V by 5 bases; bases with no gene match: 17. The CDR3 loop is CASSVRGGGGLSTGELFF. The CDR3 coding sequence is TGTGCCAGCAGCGTCCGTGGTGGGGGGGGTCTCTCTACCGGGGAGCTGTTTTTT.

This clone was observed a single time. The chain employs TRBV11-2 and TRBJ1-4, with D perhaps matching TRBD1 (6 bases). The ends were cut back, 4 bases at V and 7 bases at J, with 19 bases in the middle. The CDR3 is 16 amino acids. In germline, CDR1 is SGHAT, CDR2 FQNNGV. Written as DNA, the CDR3 is TGTGCCAGCAGCTCCCCAAGTAGGGGGGGAGTTGAAAAACTGTTTTTT. Its translation: CASSSPSRGGVEKLFF.

Within the sample, this clone is medium-sized. V and J are TRBV7-8 and TRBJ1-5; D not resolved. The CDR3 totals 14 residues. Germline lookup yields CDR1 SGHVS and CDR2 FQNEAQ. V was pared by 5 bases and J by 5 bases, with 13 bases between. CDR3 coding DNA: TGTGCCAGCAGCCCTCATACGTTGGATCAGCCCCAGCATTTT. Translated: CASSPHTLDQPQHF.

The V gene is TRBV2, the J gene TRBJ2-1, with 11 bases lining up with TRBD2. CDR3 length: 13 amino acids. The V gene end was trimmed by 6 bases and the J gene end by 14 bases; junction bases not matched to a gene: 9. Germline V lookup: CDR1 SNHLY, CDR2 FYNNEI. The CDR3 coding sequence is TGTGCCAGCAGAGGGACTAGCGGCGGAGTGGAGTTCTTC. Its translation is CASRGTSGGVEFF.

CDR3 sequence: CATRQGWQDTEAFF. In nucleotides, the CDR3 is TGTGCCACCCGACAGGGTTGGCAGGACACTGAAGCTTTCTTT. The chain joins TRBV6-5 to TRBJ1-1; the match to TRBD1 covers 7 bases. V gave up 10 bases and J gave up 3 bases; unmatched junction bases: 11. Per the germline V gene, CDR1 is MNHEY and CDR2 is SVGAGI. This CDR3 has 14 amino acids.

The genes are TRBV6-5 and TRBJ2-7; D may be TRBD1 (5 bases). V lost 5 bases, J lost 0 bases, and 11 bases lay in between. This CDR3 has 14 residues. Germline V gene data show CDR1 as MNHEY and CDR2 as SVGAGI. CDR3 DNA sequence: TGTGCCAGCAGTACCCCCAGGGTCTCCTACGAGCAGTACTTC. Protein sequence: CASSTPRVSYEQYF.